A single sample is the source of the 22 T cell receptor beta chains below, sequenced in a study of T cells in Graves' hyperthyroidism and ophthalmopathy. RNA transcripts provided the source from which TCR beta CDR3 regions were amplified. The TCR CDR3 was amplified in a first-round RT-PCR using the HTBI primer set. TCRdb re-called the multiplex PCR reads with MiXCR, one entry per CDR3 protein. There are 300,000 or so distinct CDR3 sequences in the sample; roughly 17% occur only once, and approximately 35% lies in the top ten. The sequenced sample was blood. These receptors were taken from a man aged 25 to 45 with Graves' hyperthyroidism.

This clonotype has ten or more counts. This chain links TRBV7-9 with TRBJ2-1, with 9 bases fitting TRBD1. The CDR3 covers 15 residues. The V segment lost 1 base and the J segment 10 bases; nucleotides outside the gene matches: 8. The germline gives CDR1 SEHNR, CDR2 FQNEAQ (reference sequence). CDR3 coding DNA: TGTGCCAGCAGCTTAGGGACAGGGGCGCAGCGGGAGCAGTTCTTC. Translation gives CASSLGTGAQREQFF.

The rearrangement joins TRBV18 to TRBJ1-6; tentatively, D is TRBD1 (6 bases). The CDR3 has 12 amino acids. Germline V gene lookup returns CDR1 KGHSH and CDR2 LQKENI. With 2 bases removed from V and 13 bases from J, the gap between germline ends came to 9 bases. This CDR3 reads CASSPYRVPLHF. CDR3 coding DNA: TGTGCCAGCTCACCATACAGGGTTCCCCTCCACTTT.

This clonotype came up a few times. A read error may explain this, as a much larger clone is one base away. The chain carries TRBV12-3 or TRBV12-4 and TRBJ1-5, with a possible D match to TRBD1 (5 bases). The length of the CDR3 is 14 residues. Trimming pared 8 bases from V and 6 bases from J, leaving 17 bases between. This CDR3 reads CASGLSPGGQPQHF. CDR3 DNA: TGTGCCAGCGGTCTTAGCCCGGGGGGTCAGCCCCAGCATTTT.

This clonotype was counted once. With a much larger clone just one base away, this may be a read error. The CDR3 DNA reads TGTGTCAGCAGCCAAGATCCCGCGGGACCCCAGCATTTT. As protein: CVSSQDPAGPQHF. This sequence joins TRBV3-1 and TRBJ1-5, with D hard to call. The CDR3 runs to 13 residues. Germline lookup yields CDR1 LGHDT and CDR2 YNNKEL (reference sequence).

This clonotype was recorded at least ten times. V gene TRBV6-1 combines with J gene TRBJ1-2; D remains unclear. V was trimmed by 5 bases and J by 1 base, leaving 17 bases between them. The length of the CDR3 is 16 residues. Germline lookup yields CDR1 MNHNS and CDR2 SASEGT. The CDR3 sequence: CASSPGGPPINYGYTF. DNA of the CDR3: TGTGCCAGCAGTCCGGGTGGACCCCCTATTAACTATGGCTACACCTTC.

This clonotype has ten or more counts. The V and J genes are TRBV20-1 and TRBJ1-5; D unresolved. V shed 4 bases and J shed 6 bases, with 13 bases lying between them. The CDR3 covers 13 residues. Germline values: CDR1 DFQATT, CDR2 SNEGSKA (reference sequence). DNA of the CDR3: TGCAGTGCTACGGCGCGGGGAGGTCAGCCCCAGCATTTT. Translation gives CSATARGGQPQHF.

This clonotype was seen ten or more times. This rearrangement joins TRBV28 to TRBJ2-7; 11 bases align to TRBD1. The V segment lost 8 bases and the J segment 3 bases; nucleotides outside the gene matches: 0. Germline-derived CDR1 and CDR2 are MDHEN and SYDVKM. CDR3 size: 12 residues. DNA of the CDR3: TGTGCCAGCGGGACAGGGGGCTACGAGCAGTACTTC. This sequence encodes CASGTGGYEQYF.

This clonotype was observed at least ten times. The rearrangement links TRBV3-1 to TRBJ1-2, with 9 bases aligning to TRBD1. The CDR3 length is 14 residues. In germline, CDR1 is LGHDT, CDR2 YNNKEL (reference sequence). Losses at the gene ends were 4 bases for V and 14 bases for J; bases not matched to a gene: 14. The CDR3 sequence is CASSPGAGQGLQTF. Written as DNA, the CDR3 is TGTGCCAGCAGCCCAGGGGCGGGACAGGGTCTACAGACCTTC.

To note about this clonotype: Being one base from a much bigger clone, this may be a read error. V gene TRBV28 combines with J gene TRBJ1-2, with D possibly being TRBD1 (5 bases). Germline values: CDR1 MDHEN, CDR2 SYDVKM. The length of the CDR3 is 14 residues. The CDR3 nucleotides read TGTGTCAGCAGTTTGGGGGGGGACTTGGGTGGCTACACCTTC. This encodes CVSSLGGDLGGYTF.

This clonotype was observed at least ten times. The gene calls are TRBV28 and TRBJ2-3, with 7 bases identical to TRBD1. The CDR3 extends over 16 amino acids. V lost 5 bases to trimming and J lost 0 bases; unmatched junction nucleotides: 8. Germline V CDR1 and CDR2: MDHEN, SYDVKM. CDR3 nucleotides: TGTGCCAGCAGTACCTCAGGGGGACCCAGCACAGATACGCAGTATTTT. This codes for CASSTSGGPSTDTQYF.

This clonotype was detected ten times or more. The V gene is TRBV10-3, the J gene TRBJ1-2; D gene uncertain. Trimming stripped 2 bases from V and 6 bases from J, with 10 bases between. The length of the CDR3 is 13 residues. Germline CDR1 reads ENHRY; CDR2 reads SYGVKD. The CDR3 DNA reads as TGTGCCATCAGTGAGGCAATACCGGATGGCTACACCTTC. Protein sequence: CAISEAIPDGYTF.

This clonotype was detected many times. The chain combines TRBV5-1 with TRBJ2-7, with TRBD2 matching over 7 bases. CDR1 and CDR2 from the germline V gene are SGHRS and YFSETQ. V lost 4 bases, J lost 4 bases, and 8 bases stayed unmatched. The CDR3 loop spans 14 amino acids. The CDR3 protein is CASSAGTGGYEQYF. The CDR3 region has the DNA TGCGCCAGCAGCGCCGGGACGGGAGGTTACGAGCAGTACTTC.

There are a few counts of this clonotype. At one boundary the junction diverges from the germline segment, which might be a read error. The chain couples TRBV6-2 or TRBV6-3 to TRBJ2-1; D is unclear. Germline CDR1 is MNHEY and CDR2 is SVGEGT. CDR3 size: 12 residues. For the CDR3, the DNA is TGTGTCAGCAGTTCCCGCCTGGATGAGCAGTTCTTC. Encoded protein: CVSSSRLDEQFF.

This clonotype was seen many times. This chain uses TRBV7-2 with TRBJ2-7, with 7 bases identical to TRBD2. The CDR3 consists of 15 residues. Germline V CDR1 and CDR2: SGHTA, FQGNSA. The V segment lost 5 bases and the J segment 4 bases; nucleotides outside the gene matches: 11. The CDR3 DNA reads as TGTGCCAGCAGCCCCCCCCCGGGAGGACCGTACGAGCAGTACTTC. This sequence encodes CASSPPPGGPYEQYF.

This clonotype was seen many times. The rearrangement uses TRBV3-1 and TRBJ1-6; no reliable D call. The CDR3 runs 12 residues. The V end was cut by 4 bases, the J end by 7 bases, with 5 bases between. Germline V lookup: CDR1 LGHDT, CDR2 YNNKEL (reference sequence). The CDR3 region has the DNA TGTGCCAGCAGCCTGTCGAATTCACCCCTCCACTTT. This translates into CASSLSNSPLHF.

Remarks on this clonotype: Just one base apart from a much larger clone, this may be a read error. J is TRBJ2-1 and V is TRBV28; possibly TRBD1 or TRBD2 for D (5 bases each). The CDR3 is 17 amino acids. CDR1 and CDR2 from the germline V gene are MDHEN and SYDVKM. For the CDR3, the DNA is TGTGCCAACAGTTTTCAGGGTAGGACCCCCGGGGTTGATGAGCAGTTCTTC. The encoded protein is CANSFQGRTPGVDEQFF.

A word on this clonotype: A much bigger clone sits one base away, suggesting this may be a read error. Here the CDR3 reads CASSLWGGQDYELYF. The CDR3 DNA reads as TGCGCCAGCAGCTTGTGGGGGGGACAGGACTACGAGCTGTACTTC. The chain joins TRBV5-1 to TRBJ2-7; D may be TRBD1 (8 bases). Germline V CDR1 and CDR2: SGHRS, YFSETQ. The CDR3 length is 15 residues.

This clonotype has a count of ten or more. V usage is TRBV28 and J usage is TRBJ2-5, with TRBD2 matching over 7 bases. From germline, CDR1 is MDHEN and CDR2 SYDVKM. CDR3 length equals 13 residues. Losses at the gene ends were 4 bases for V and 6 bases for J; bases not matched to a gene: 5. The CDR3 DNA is TGTGCCAGCAGTTCTCCGGGACTAAAGACCCAGTACTTC. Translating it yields CASSSPGLKTQYF.

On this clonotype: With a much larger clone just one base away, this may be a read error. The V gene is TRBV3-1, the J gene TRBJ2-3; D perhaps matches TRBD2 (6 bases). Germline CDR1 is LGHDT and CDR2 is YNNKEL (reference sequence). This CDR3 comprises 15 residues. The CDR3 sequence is CAGSRRLGRTDTQYF. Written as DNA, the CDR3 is TGTGCCGGCAGCCGAAGACTAGGTCGGACAGATACGCAGTATTTT.

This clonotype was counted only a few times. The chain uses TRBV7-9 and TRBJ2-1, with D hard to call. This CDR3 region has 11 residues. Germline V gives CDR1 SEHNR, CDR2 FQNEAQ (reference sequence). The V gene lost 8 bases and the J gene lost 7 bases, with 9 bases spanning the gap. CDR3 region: CASGLSNEQFF. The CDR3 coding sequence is TGTGCCAGCGGGCTGAGTAATGAGCAGTTCTTC.

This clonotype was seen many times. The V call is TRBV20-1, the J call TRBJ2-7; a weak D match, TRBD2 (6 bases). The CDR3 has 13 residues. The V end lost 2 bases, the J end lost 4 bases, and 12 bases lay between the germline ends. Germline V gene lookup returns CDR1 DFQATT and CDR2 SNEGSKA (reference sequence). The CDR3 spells CSARSGVSYEQYF. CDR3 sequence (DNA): TGCAGTGCTAGATCGGGGGTGAGTTACGAGCAGTACTTC.

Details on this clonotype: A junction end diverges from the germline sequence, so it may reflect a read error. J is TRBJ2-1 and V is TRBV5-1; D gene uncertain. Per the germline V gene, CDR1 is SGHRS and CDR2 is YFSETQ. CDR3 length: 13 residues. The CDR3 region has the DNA TGCGCCAGCAGCTTGGTCCCAAACAATGATCAGTTCTTC. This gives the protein CASSLVPNNDQFF. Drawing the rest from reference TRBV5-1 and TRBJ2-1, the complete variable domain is KAGVTQTPRYLIKTRGQQVTLSCSPISGHRSVSWYQQTPGQGLQFLFEYFSETQRNKGNFPGRFSGRQFSNSRSEMNVSTLELGDSALYLCASSLVPNNDQFFGPGTRLTVL.